These T cell receptor beta chains were read from a single sample in a study of T cells after yellow fever vaccination. TCRdb fed the 5' RACE reads into MiXCR, producing one record per CDR3 protein. The sample lists about 180,000 distinct CDR3 sequences, about 6% seen once, with 2.9% in the top ten. The sample consisted of CD4+ T cells sorted from PBMCs, taken on the day of the first yellow fever vaccination. The receptors were gathered from a young man who received the YFV17D yellow fever vaccine. CDR3s include the opening cysteine and the closing phenylalanine or tryptophan. The D gene is left open where the match is weak. Clone size is shown for a subset of rows, as once, few, many or a class of expanded clone.

v_gene: TRBV28; j_gene: TRBJ1-6; d_gene: TRBD1; abundance: few; CDR3aa: CASGQGSYNSPLHF; CDR3nt: TGTGCCAGCGGACAGGGATCCTATAATTCACCCCTCCACTTT
v_gene: TRBV7-2; j_gene: TRBJ2-2; d_gene: .; abundance: many; CDR3aa: CASSSGTNTGELFF; CDR3nt: TGTGCCAGCAGCTCCGGGACAAACACCGGGGAGCTGTTTTTT
v_gene: TRBV18; j_gene: TRBJ1-6; d_gene: .; abundance: many; CDR3aa: CASQDRDNSPLHF; CDR3nt: TGTGCCAGCCAGGACAGAGATAATTCACCCCTCCACTTT
v_gene: TRBV19; j_gene: TRBJ1-4; d_gene: .; abundance: few; CDR3aa: CASSMPASGEKLFF; CDR3nt: TGTGCCAGTAGTATGCCGGCCTCAGGGGAAAAACTGTTTTTT
v_gene: TRBV5-1; j_gene: TRBJ2-7; d_gene: .; abundance: many; CDR3aa: CASSPTAKPTSYEQYF; CDR3nt: TGCGCCAGCAGCCCCACAGCCAAACCTACCTCCTACGAGCAGTACTTC
v_gene: TRBV27; j_gene: TRBJ2-7; d_gene: .; abundance: many; CDR3aa: CASSLRAFAGEQYF; CDR3nt: TGTGCCAGCAGTTTACGGGCTTTTGCAGGAGAGCAGTACTTC
v_gene: TRBV4-1; j_gene: TRBJ2-2; d_gene: TRBD2; abundance: many; CDR3aa: CASSHTAGGNTGELFF; CDR3nt: TGCGCCAGCAGCCATACGGCGGGGGGGAACACCGGGGAGCTGTTTTTT
v_gene: TRBV4-1; j_gene: TRBJ2-3; d_gene: TRBD2; abundance: few; CDR3aa: CASSPSREGTDTQYF; CDR3nt: TGCGCCAGCAGCCCCTCCCGGGAGGGCACAGATACGCAGTATTTT
v_gene: TRBV6-5; j_gene: TRBJ2-6; d_gene: .; abundance: .; CDR3aa: CASSYAGRGGGANVLTF; CDR3nt: TGTGCCAGCAGTTACGCGGGGCGGGGCGGTGGGGCCAACGTCCTGACTTTC
v_gene: TRBV20-1; j_gene: TRBJ2-3; d_gene: TRBD2; abundance: many; CDR3aa: CSASPSGGTDTQYF; CDR3nt: TGCAGTGCTAGTCCCAGCGGGGGCACAGATACGCAGTATTTT
v_gene: TRBV7-2; j_gene: TRBJ2-1; d_gene: TRBD1; abundance: many; CDR3aa: CASSPRQGLAEQFF; CDR3nt: TGTGCCAGCAGCCCACGACAGGGGCTGGCTGAGCAGTTCTTC
v_gene: TRBV10-3; j_gene: TRBJ2-5; d_gene: TRBD2; abundance: many; CDR3aa: CAISGAREGRETQYF; CDR3nt: TGTGCCATCAGTGGAGCTCGGGAGGGTCGGGAGACCCAGTACTTC
v_gene: TRBV6-5; j_gene: TRBJ1-5; d_gene: .; abundance: few; CDR3aa: CASSYSRDPRDQPQHF; CDR3nt: TGTGCCAGCAGTTACTCGCGGGACCCACGGGATCAGCCCCAGCATTTT
v_gene: TRBV5-6; j_gene: TRBJ2-5; d_gene: TRBD2; abundance: many; CDR3aa: CASSFSGGETQYF; CDR3nt: TGTGCCAGCAGCTTTAGCGGGGGAGAGACCCAGTACTTC
v_gene: TRBV7-6; j_gene: TRBJ2-5; d_gene: TRBD1; abundance: many; CDR3aa: CASSLSSPTDRVGTQYF; CDR3nt: TGTGCCAGCAGCTTATCCTCCCCCACGGACAGGGTGGGGACCCAGTACTTC
v_gene: TRBV6-1; j_gene: TRBJ2-3; d_gene: .; abundance: many; CDR3aa: CASSERSGTQYF; CDR3nt: TGTGCCAGCAGTGAAAGGTCAGGCACGCAGTATTTT
v_gene: TRBV30; j_gene: TRBJ2-3; d_gene: TRBD2; abundance: many; CDR3aa: CAWRLAGAADTQYF; CDR3nt: TGTGCCTGGCGACTAGCGGGGGCCGCAGATACGCAGTATTTT
v_gene: TRBV15; j_gene: TRBJ1-4; d_gene: .; abundance: .; CDR3aa: CATSGRDGEKLFF; CDR3nt: TGTGCCACCAGCGGACGGGACGGTGAAAAACTGTTTTTT
v_gene: TRBV30; j_gene: TRBJ2-2; d_gene: .; abundance: few; CDR3aa: CAWSVVSTGELFF; CDR3nt: TGTGCCTGGAGTGTAGTAAGCACCGGGGAGCTGTTTTTT
v_gene: TRBV19; j_gene: TRBJ2-1; d_gene: .; abundance: few; CDR3aa: CASSISRGYNEQFF; CDR3nt: TGTGCCAGTAGTATAAGCCGCGGGTACAATGAGCAGTTCTTC
v_gene: TRBV6-5; j_gene: TRBJ1-2; d_gene: TRBD1; abundance: few; CDR3aa: CASSFWTGGSNYGYTF; CDR3nt: TGTGCCAGCAGTTTCTGGACAGGGGGCTCAAACTATGGCTACACCTTC
v_gene: TRBV5-5; j_gene: TRBJ1-5; d_gene: .; abundance: .; CDR3aa: CASSLAGGEWYQPQHF; CDR3nt: TGTGCCAGCAGCTTGGCCGGGGGAGAATGGTATCAGCCCCAGCATTTT
v_gene: TRBV5-1; j_gene: TRBJ2-3; d_gene: TRBD2; abundance: few; CDR3aa: CASSLSVRGNTDTQYF; CDR3nt: TGCGCCAGCAGCTTGTCGGTGCGGGGGAACACAGATACGCAGTATTTT
v_gene: TRBV5-4; j_gene: TRBJ1-2; d_gene: .; abundance: once; CDR3aa: CASTSQGLTGYTF; CDR3nt: TGTGCCAGCACCTCACAGGGTTTAACTGGCTACACCTTC
v_gene: TRBV11-2; j_gene: TRBJ2-3; d_gene: TRBD2; abundance: .; CDR3aa: CASSKNSGLAGGPTDTQYF; CDR3nt: TGTGCCAGCAGCAAGAACTCGGGACTAGCGGGGGGGCCCACAGATACGCAGTATTTT
v_gene: TRBV6-5; j_gene: TRBJ2-1; d_gene: TRBD1; abundance: many; CDR3aa: CASSYSWGQGRREQFF; CDR3nt: TGTGCCAGCAGTTACTCTTGGGGACAGGGTCGTCGGGAGCAGTTCTTC
v_gene: TRBV5-1; j_gene: TRBJ1-1; d_gene: TRBD1; abundance: .; CDR3aa: CASRPGTGGLNTEAFF; CDR3nt: TGCGCCAGCAGGCCCGGGACAGGGGGCTTGAACACTGAAGCTTTCTTT
v_gene: TRBV5-4; j_gene: TRBJ2-3; d_gene: TRBD2; abundance: few; CDR3aa: CASRTPGLAGNTQYF; CDR3nt: TGTGCCAGCAGAACACCGGGACTAGCGGGGAATACGCAGTATTTT
v_gene: TRBV4-3; j_gene: TRBJ2-5; d_gene: .; abundance: .; CDR3aa: CASSKGTQETQYF; CDR3nt: TGCGCCAGCAGCAAGGGCACTCAAGAGACCCAGTACTTC
v_gene: TRBV7-8; j_gene: TRBJ1-1; d_gene: .; abundance: .; CDR3aa: CASSLVPHRGGTEAFF; CDR3nt: TGTGCCAGCAGCTTAGTACCCCACAGAGGGGGCACTGAAGCTTTCTTT
v_gene: TRBV7-6; j_gene: TRBJ2-5; d_gene: .; abundance: many; CDR3aa: CASSPDRETQYF; CDR3nt: TGTGCCAGCAGCCCAGATAGGGAGACCCAGTACTTC
v_gene: TRBV20-1; j_gene: TRBJ2-3; d_gene: .; abundance: few; CDR3aa: CSASGEYYGTDTQYF; CDR3nt: TGCAGTGCTAGCGGGGAGTATTACGGGACAGATACGCAGTATTTT
v_gene: TRBV20-1; j_gene: TRBJ2-3; d_gene: .; abundance: many; CDR3aa: CSAFWPGDTQYF; CDR3nt: TGCAGTGCTTTCTGGCCGGGCGATACGCAGTATTTT
v_gene: TRBV6-1; j_gene: TRBJ2-3; d_gene: TRBD2; abundance: few; CDR3aa: CASRDRSGGARDYF; CDR3nt: TGTGCCAGCAGGGACCGTAGCGGGGGGGCCCGCGATTATTTT
v_gene: TRBV7-6; j_gene: TRBJ2-7; d_gene: TRBD1; abundance: few; CDR3aa: CASSFAPTGEGPYEQYF; CDR3nt: TGTGCCAGCAGCTTTGCCCCTACAGGGGAAGGTCCCTACGAGCAGTACTTC
v_gene: TRBV5-1; j_gene: TRBJ2-2; d_gene: .; abundance: many; CDR3aa: CASSLGRVDTGELFF; CDR3nt: TGCGCCAGCAGCTTGGGACGGGTGGACACCGGGGAGCTGTTTTTT
v_gene: TRBV7-2; j_gene: TRBJ2-2; d_gene: .; abundance: many; CDR3aa: CASREQYTGELFF; CDR3nt: TGTGCCAGCAGGGAACAGTACACCGGGGAGCTGTTTTTT
v_gene: TRBV18; j_gene: TRBJ1-6; d_gene: .; abundance: few; CDR3aa: CASSPGSRRSAPLHF; CDR3nt: TGTGCCAGCTCACCAGGCAGTCGGCGCAGCGCACCCCTCCACTTT
v_gene: TRBV4-1; j_gene: TRBJ1-3; d_gene: TRBD1; abundance: many; CDR3aa: CASTLVTGIGNTIYF; CDR3nt: TGCGCCAGCACCCTGGTGACAGGGATTGGAAACACCATATATTTT
v_gene: TRBV4-3; j_gene: TRBJ1-6; d_gene: TRBD1; abundance: .; CDR3aa: CASSQAGRDRGKYNSPLHF; CDR3nt: TGCGCCAGCAGCCAAGCGGGTCGGGACAGGGGAAAATATAATTCACCCCTCCACTTT
v_gene: TRBV5-5; j_gene: TRBJ2-1; d_gene: .; abundance: .; CDR3aa: CASSPGPPCNEQFF; CDR3nt: TGTGCCAGCAGCCCGGGGCCGCCCTGCAATGAGCAGTTCTTC
v_gene: TRBV7-3; j_gene: TRBJ2-3; d_gene: .; abundance: few; CDR3aa: CASSLQTGGTDTQYF; CDR3nt: TGTGCCAGCAGCTTACAAACCGGGGGCACAGATACGCAGTATTTT
v_gene: TRBV5-1; j_gene: TRBJ2-3; d_gene: TRBD2; abundance: .; CDR3aa: CASSSGGLSGAQDTQYF; CDR3nt: TGCGCCAGCAGCTCCGGGGGCCTTAGCGGGGCGCAAGATACGCAGTATTTT
v_gene: TRBV28; j_gene: TRBJ2-1; d_gene: .; abundance: .; CDR3aa: CASPLPLQGDEQFF; CDR3nt: TGTGCCAGCCCGCTCCCGCTACAGGGTGACGAGCAGTTCTTC
v_gene: TRBV6-1; j_gene: TRBJ2-4; d_gene: .; abundance: many; CDR3aa: CASSEEGRLDTKNIQYF; CDR3nt: TGTGCCAGCAGTGAAGAGGGCAGACTAGACACCAAAAACATTCAGTACTTC
v_gene: TRBV5-1; j_gene: TRBJ1-6; d_gene: TRBD1; abundance: many; CDR3aa: CASSARQGSGNSPLHF; CDR3nt: TGCGCCAGCAGCGCAAGACAGGGGTCTGGAAATTCACCCCTCCACTTT
v_gene: TRBV3-1; j_gene: TRBJ2-7; d_gene: .; abundance: many; CDR3aa: CASSQSHEQYF; CDR3nt: TGTGCCAGCAGCCAAAGTCACGAGCAGTACTTC
v_gene: TRBV27; j_gene: TRBJ1-2; d_gene: .; abundance: many; CDR3aa: CASSPTGNYGYTF; CDR3nt: TGTGCCAGCAGTCCAACAGGGAACTATGGCTACACCTTC
v_gene: TRBV19; j_gene: TRBJ2-2; d_gene: TRBD1; abundance: few; CDR3aa: CATSNRGDTGELFF; CDR3nt: TGTGCCACCTCCAACAGGGGGGACACCGGGGAGCTGTTTTTT
v_gene: TRBV5-1; j_gene: TRBJ2-3; d_gene: TRBD2; abundance: .; CDR3aa: CASSLPGGDTDTQYF; CDR3nt: TGCGCCAGCAGCTTGCCCGGGGGGGACACAGATACGCAGTATTTT
v_gene: TRBV24-1; j_gene: TRBJ2-5; d_gene: .; abundance: few; CDR3aa: CATSDGLAMETQYF; CDR3nt: TGTGCCACCAGTGATGGGCTAGCGATGGAGACCCAGTACTTC
v_gene: TRBV4-2; j_gene: TRBJ2-4; d_gene: TRBD2; abundance: many; CDR3aa: CASSVGLAGGLSGKNIQYF; CDR3nt: TGTGCCAGCAGCGTCGGACTAGCGGGGGGGTTGTCAGGCAAAAACATTCAGTACTTC
v_gene: TRBV5-1; j_gene: TRBJ2-5; d_gene: .; abundance: .; CDR3aa: CASSLAGLGQETQYF; CDR3nt: TGCGCCAGCAGCTTGGCAGGGTTGGGACAAGAGACCCAGTACTTC
v_gene: TRBV9; j_gene: TRBJ2-3; d_gene: TRBD1; abundance: few; CDR3aa: CASSPSGTVGLDTQYF; CDR3nt: TGTGCCAGCAGCCCGTCCGGGACAGTAGGATTAGATACGCAGTATTTT
v_gene: TRBV3-1; j_gene: TRBJ1-2; d_gene: TRBD1; abundance: .; CDR3aa: CASSRRTGARNTF; CDR3nt: TGTGCCAGCAGCCGACGGACAGGGGCTCGTAACACCTTC
v_gene: TRBV5-6; j_gene: TRBJ2-1; d_gene: TRBD2; abundance: few; CDR3aa: CASSFSGGAHEQFF; CDR3nt: TGTGCCAGCAGCTTTAGCGGGGGGGCCCATGAGCAGTTCTTC
v_gene: TRBV7-8; j_gene: TRBJ1-1; d_gene: .; abundance: many; CDR3aa: CASSYYPDTLNTEAFF; CDR3nt: TGTGCCAGCAGCTACTATCCCGACACTCTGAACACTGAAGCTTTCTTT
v_gene: TRBV20-1; j_gene: TRBJ2-7; d_gene: .; abundance: few; CDR3aa: CSARDTWGASYEQYF; CDR3nt: TGCAGTGCTAGAGATACATGGGGAGCCTCCTACGAGCAGTACTTC
v_gene: TRBV7-9; j_gene: TRBJ2-1; d_gene: TRBD1; abundance: few; CDR3aa: CASSLQGALNYEQFF; CDR3nt: TGTGCCAGCAGCCTCCAGGGGGCGCTCAACTATGAGCAGTTCTTC